The next 2 T cell receptor beta chains were all read from a single sample in a study of T cell clusters in autoimmune cytopenias. TRB was amplified from roughly 250 ng of peripheral blood genomic DNA per sample. One tube held mixed TRB-A and TRB-B primer pools for touch-down PCR. TCRdb re-called the multiplex PCR reads, yielding one record per CDR3 amino acid sequence without DNA. Its table records about 2,000 distinct CDR3 sequences. Material: peripheral blood. The source is a human donor with an autoimmune cytopenia or autoimmune hepatitis (not recorded which).

This clonotype is labeled medium-sized based on frequency. The chain uses TRBV5-4 and TRBJ1-2; TCRdb indicates TRBD1, and absent DNA this call remains unverified. In germline, CDR1 is SGHNT, CDR2 YYREEE (reference sequence). There are 13 residues in the CDR3. The CDR3 spells CASSFSRGYGYTF.

This clonotype is called medium-sized based on its frequency. V usage is TRBV6-5 and J usage is TRBJ2-4; TCRdb calls TRBD1, which cannot be checked without DNA. The CDR3 extends over 17 amino acids. Germline values: CDR1 MNHEY, CDR2 SVGAGI. CDR3 residues: CASSPLGGLLAKNIQYF.